These T cell receptor beta chains were read from a single sample in a study of OX40 agonist ivuxolimab in advanced cancers. Profiled with immunoSEQ multiplex PCR; TCRdb holds only in-frame clones, not every one. The sample gives roughly 60,000 clones, around four fifths of which show up once; 3.5% to 4% is in the top ten. Material: CD4+ or CD8+ T cells sorted from blood, obtained in a trial of the OX40 agonist ivuxolimab. The receptors derive from an adult with an advanced solid tumor such as melanoma, head and neck, liver or kidney cancer. The CDR3 runs from the conserved cysteine through the conserved F or W. A D gene is named only where the DNA matches it firmly. Size values are once, few and many counts, or a class for expanded clones, and some rows have none.

TRBV7-9	-	TRBD2	TRBJ2-1	CASSHSGLNYNEQFF	TGTGCCAGCAGCCACTCGGGACTAAATTACAATGAGCAGTTCTTC
TRBV7-9	-	TRBD2	TRBJ2-3	CASSERDSTDTQYF	TGTGCCAGCAGCGAGCGGGACAGCACAGATACGCAGTATTTT
TRBV7-2	-	TRBD1	TRBJ1-2	CASSERSKGAANYGYTF	TGTGCCAGCAGCGAACGATCTAAGGGGGCGGCTAACTATGGCTACACCTTC
TRBV7-9	-	-	TRBJ2-1	CASGKSTILSEQFF	TGTGCCAGCGGGAAATCAACAATCTTAAGTGAGCAGTTCTTC
TRBV7-2	-	TRBD1	TRBJ1-2	CASSPDRGNYGYTF	TGTGCCAGCAGCCCGGACAGGGGGAACTATGGCTACACCTTC
TRBV2	-	TRBD1	TRBJ2-7	CASNWGGQGYEQYF	TGTGCCAGCAATTGGGGAGGACAGGGTTACGAGCAGTACTTC
TRBV2	once	TRBD2	TRBJ2-1	CASVGTSGFYEQFF	TGTGCCAGCGTAGGGACTAGCGGGTTTTATGAGCAGTTCTTC
TRBV1	-	-	TRBJ2-6	CTSSFVRGANVLTF	TGCACCAGCAGCTTTGTACGGGGGGCCAACGTCCTGACTTTC
TRBV28	-	-	TRBJ1-5	CASSRGGDQPQHF	TGTGCCAGCAGCAGAGGGGGGGATCAGCCCCAGCATTTT
TRBV11-2	-	TRBD1	TRBJ2-5	CASSFQGGWETQYF	TGTGCCAGCAGCTTTCAAGGGGGCTGGGAGACCCAGTACTTC
TRBV11-3	-	-	TRBJ2-1	CASSFGGNYNEQFF	TGTGCCAGCAGCTTTGGCGGGAACTACAATGAGCAGTTCTTC
TRBV7-2	once	-	TRBJ2-1	CASGGSGNEQFF	TGTGCCAGCGGGGGGAGTGGTAATGAGCAGTTCTTC
TRBV6-5	-	-	TRBJ2-3	CASSLVQSDTQYF	TGTGCCAGCAGTTTGGTACAGTCGGATACGCAGTATTTT
TRBV30	-	TRBD1	TRBJ1-2	CAWSDRGFEGYTF	TGTGCCTGGAGTGACAGGGGGTTTGAGGGCTACACCTTC
TRBV5-6	-	TRBD1	TRBJ2-7	CASSFPGTGVEQYF	TGTGCCAGCAGCTTTCCCGGGACAGGGGTCGAGCAGTACTTC
TRBV2	-	-	TRBJ2-5	CASSTPQETQYF	TGTGCCAGCAGCACCCCCCAAGAGACCCAGTACTTC
TRBV7-9	few	-	TRBJ2-1	CASSLGDFYEQFF	TGTGCCAGCAGCCTAGGGGACTTTTATGAGCAGTTCTTC
TRBV11-3	-	-	TRBJ2-3	CASSPGYGSTDTQYF	TGTGCCAGCAGCCCCGGTTATGGATCGACAGATACGCAGTATTTT
TRBV28	-	-	TRBJ1-5	CASSVQGFNNQPQHF	TGTGCCAGCAGTGTACAGGGCTTCAACAATCAGCCCCAGCATTTT
TRBV27	few	-	TRBJ1-1	CASSNEMNTEAFF	TGTGCCAGCAGTAATGAGATGAACACTGAAGCTTTCTTT
TRBV19	-	TRBD1	TRBJ2-1	CASSITGQQYNEQFF	TGTGCCAGTAGTATTACGGGACAGCAGTACAATGAGCAGTTCTTC
TRBV5-4	-	-	TRBJ2-1	CASSFQGGVNEQFF	TGTGCCAGCAGCTTCCAAGGCGGGGTCAATGAGCAGTTCTTC
TRBV6-1	-	-	TRBJ1-5	CASSEVRPQHF	TGTGCCAGCAGTGAGGTTAGGCCCCAGCATTTT
TRBV29-1	-	-	TRBJ2-5	CSVEASRTYF	TGCAGCGTTGAAGCTAGCCGTACATACTTC